This T cell receptor beta chain originates from a study of blood T cell repertoires in COVID-19. Generated by immunoSEQ multiplex PCR, the TCRdb table keeps only in-frame clones and is missing some. The table has approximately 300,000 clones, roughly nine tenths seen once. Participants spanned ages roughly 18 to 90 years and resided in fewer than 30 US areas. All recovered Cohort 3 donors got two negative PCRs, got clearance, or saw symptom resolution. CDR1 is MGHRA and CDR2 is YSYEKL in the germline V gene. V was clipped by 4 bases and J by 5 bases, with 11 bases between them. CDR3 length equals 14 residues.

The chain carries TRBV4-1 and TRBJ2-2; D call uncertain. Source material: PBMCs or T cells enriched from blood (not recorded which). The TCR was taken from a young woman who had recovered from COVID-19. As DNA, the CDR3 is TGCGCCAGCAGCCCAGATGGCCGAACCGGGGAGCTGTTTTTT. It translates to CASSPDGRTGELFF.